This TCR beta chain was recorded in a study of blood T cell repertoires in COVID-19. Looking at the study overall: There were acute and convalescent COVID-19 samples, and they came from the United States, Italy and Spain. PBMCs, B-cell-depleted T cells, or T cells provided the cDNA or gDNA that made up the material.

Germline lookup yields CDR1 SGHVS and CDR2 FQNEAQ. There are 16 residues in the CDR3. With 4 bases removed from V and 2 bases from J, the gap between germline ends came to 17 bases. Original methodology: Reference gene primers were amplified, and this amplification served to estimate nucleated cell counts. Clones were read by immunoSEQ multiplex PCR, and TCRdb kept only the in-frame ones, dropping some. D and trimming come from the DNA, and the V and J calls and clone size come from that table. The table includes about 120,000 clones, around four fifths detected once. The sequence was obtained from a human donor in a cohort sampled during active COVID-19. Sequenced input: peripheral blood. V and J are TRBV7-8 and TRBJ1-1; no clear D gene. The CDR3 DNA reads as TGTGCCAGCAGCTACGCTTATAGCGGTTTAAACACTGAAGCTTTCTTT. Translated: CASSYAYSGLNTEAFF.